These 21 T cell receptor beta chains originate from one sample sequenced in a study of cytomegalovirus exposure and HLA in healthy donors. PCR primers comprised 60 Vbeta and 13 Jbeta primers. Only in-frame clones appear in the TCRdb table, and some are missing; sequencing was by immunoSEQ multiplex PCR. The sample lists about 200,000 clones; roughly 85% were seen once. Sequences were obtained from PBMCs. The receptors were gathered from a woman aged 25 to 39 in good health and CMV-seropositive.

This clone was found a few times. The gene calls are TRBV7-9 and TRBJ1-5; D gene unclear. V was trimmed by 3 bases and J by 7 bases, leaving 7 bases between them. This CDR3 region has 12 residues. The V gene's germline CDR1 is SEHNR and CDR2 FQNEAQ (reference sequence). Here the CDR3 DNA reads TGTGCCAGCAGCTTCGGGGTCCAGCCCCAGCATTTT. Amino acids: CASSFGVQPQHF.

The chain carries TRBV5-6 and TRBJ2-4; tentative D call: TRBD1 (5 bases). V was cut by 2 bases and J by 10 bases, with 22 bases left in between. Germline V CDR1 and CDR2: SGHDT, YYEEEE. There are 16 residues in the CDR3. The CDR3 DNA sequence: TGTGCCAGCAGCTTAGGGGTGCTTGGGGCCGTGGCGATTCAGTACTTC. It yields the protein CASSLGVLGAVAIQYF.

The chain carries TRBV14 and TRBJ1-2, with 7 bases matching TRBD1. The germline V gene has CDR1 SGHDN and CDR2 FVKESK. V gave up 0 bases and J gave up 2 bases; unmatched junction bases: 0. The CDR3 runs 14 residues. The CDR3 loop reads CASSQETGNYGYTF. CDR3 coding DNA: TGTGCCAGCAGCCAAGAGACAGGGAACTATGGCTACACCTTC.

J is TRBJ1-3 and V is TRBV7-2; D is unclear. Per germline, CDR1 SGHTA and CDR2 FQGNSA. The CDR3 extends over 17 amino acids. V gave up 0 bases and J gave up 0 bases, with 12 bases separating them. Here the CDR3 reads CASSLARLRDSGNTIYF. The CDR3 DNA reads TGTGCCAGCAGCTTAGCGCGCTTACGGGACTCTGGAAACACCATATATTTT.

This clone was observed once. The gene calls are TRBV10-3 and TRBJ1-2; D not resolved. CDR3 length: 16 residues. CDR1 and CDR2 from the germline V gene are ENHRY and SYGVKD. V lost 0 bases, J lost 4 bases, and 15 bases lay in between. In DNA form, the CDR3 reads TGTGCCATCAGTGAGTCACGGTCCGACACGAGCTATGGCTACACCTTC. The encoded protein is CAISESRSDTSYGYTF.

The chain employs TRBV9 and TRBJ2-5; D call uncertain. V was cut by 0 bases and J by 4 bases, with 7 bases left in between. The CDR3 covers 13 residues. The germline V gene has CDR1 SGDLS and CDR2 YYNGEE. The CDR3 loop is CASSVATGETQYF. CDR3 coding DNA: TGTGCCAGCAGCGTAGCTACGGGAGAGACCCAGTACTTC.

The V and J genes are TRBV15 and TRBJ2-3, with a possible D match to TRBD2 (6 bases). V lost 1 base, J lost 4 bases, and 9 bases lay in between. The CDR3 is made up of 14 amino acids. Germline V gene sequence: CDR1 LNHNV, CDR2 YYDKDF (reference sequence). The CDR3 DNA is TGTGCCACCAGCAGAGGACTAGAAGCAGATACGCAGTATTTT. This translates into CATSRGLEADTQYF.

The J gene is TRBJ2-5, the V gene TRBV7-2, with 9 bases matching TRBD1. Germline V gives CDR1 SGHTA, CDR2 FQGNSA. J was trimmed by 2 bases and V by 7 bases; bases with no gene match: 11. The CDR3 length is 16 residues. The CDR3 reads CASTPSTGTGQETQYF. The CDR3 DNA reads TGTGCCAGCACGCCCTCGACCGGGACAGGGCAAGAGACCCAGTACTTC.

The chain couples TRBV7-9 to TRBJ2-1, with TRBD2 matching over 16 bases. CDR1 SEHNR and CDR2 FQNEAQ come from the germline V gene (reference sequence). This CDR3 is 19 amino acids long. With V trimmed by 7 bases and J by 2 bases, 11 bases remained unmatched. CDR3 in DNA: TGTGCCAGCACCCCTCTGGGACTAGCGGGAGGGGAAACCTACAATGAGCAGTTCTTC. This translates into CASTPLGLAGGETYNEQFF.

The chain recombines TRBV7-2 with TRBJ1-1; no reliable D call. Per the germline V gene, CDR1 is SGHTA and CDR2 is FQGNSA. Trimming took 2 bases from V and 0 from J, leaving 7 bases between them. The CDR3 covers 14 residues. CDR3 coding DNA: TGTGCCAGCAGCTTACTACAGATGAACACTGAAGCTTTCTTT. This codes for CASSLLQMNTEAFF.

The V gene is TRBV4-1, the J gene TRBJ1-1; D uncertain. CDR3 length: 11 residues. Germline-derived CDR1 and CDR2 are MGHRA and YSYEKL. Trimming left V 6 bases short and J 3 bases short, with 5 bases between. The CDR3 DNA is TGCGCCAGCAGGCAGTACACTGAAGCTTTCTTT. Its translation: CASRQYTEAFF.

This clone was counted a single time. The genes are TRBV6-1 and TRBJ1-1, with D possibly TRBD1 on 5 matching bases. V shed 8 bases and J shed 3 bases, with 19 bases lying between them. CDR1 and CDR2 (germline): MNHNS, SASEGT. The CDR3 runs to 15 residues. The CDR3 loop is CASERSRWGDTEAFF. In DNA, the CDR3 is TGTGCCAGCGAAAGATCGAGGTGGGGGGACACTGAAGCTTTCTTT.

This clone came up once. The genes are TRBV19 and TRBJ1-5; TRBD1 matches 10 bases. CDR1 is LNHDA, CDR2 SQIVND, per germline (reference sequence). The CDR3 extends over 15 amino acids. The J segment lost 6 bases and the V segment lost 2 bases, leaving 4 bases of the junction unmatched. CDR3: CASSIRQGASQPQHF. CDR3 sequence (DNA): TGTGCCAGTAGTATAAGACAGGGGGCCTCTCAGCCCCAGCATTTT.

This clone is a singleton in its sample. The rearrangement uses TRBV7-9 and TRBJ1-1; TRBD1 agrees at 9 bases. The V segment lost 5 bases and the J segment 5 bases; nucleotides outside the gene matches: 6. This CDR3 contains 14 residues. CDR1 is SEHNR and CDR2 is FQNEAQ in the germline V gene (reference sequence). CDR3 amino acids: CASSGGTGFTEAFF. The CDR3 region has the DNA TGTGCCAGCAGCGGGGGGACAGGGTTTACTGAAGCTTTCTTT.

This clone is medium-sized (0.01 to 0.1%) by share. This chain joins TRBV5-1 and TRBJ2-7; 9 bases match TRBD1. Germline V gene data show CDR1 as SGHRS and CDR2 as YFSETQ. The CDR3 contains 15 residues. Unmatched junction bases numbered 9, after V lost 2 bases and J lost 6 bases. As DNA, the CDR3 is TGCGCCAGCAGCTTTGGGACAGGGCTATCTACCGAGCAGTACTTC. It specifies CASSFGTGLSTEQYF.

The CDR3 loop reads CASRAVGGGTEAFF. DNA for the CDR3: TGCGCCAGCAGAGCCGTTGGGGGCGGCACTGAAGCTTTCTTT. The chain combines TRBV10-2 with TRBJ1-1, with D maybe TRBD1 (6 bases). Germline CDR1 is WSHSY and CDR2 is SAAADI. The germline V and J ends were trimmed by 6 bases and 4 bases, with 15 bases remaining between them. CDR3 length: 14 residues.

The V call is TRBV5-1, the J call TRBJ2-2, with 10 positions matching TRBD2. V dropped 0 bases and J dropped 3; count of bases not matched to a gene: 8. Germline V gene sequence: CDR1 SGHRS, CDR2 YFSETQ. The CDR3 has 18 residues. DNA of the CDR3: TGCGCCAGCAGCTTGGCCCAAAGCGGGAGGGCCCACACCGGGGAGCTGTTTTTT. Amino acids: CASSLAQSGRAHTGELFF.

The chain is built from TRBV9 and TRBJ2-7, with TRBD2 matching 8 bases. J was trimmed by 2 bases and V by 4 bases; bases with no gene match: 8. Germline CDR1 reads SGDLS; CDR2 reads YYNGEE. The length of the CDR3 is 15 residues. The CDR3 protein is CASSPTGGVAYEQYF. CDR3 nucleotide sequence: TGTGCCAGCAGCCCAACGGGGGGGGTAGCCTACGAGCAGTACTTC.

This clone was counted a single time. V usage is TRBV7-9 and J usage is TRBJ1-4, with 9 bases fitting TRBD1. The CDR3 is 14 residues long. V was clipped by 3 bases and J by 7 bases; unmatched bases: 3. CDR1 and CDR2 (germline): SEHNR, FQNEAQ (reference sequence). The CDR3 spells CASSFGTGLEKLFF. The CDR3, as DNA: TGTGCCAGCAGCTTCGGGACAGGGCTTGAAAAACTGTTTTTT. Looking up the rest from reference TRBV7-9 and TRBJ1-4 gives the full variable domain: DTGVSQNPRHKITKRGQNVTFRCDPISEHNRLYWYRQTLGQGPEFLTYFQNEAQLEKSRLLSDRFSAERPKGSFSTLEIQRTEQGDSAMYLCASSFGTGLEKLFFGSGTQLSVL.

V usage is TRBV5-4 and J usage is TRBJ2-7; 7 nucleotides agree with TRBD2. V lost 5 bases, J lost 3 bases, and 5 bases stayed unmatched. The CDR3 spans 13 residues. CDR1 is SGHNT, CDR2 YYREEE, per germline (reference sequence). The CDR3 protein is CASRVGGNYEQYF. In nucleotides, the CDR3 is TGTGCCAGCAGGGTGGGGGGGAACTACGAGCAGTACTTC.

This CDR3 is CASSRTSGEENIQYF. Here the CDR3 DNA reads TGTGCCAGCAGTCGGACTAGCGGGGAGGAAAACATTCAGTACTTC. V usage is TRBV6-5 and J usage is TRBJ2-4, with 12 bases fitting TRBD2. Germline CDR1 and CDR2: MNHEY and SVGAGI. This CDR3 is 15 amino acids long. Trimming cost V 5 bases and J 5 bases; bases outside gene matches: 4.